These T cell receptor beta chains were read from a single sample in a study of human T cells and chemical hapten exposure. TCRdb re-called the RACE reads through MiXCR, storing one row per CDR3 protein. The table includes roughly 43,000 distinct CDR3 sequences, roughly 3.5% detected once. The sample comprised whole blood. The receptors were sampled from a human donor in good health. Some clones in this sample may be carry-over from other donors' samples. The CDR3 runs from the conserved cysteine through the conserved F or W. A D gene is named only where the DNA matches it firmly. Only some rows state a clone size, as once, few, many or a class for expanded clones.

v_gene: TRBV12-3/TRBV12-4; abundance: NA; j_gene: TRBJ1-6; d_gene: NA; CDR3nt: TGTGCCAGCAGTTTATACCGGGGTGGAGGAAATTCACCCCTCCACTTT; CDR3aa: CASSLYRGGGNSPLHF
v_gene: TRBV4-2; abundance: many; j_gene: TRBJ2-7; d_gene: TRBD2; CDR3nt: TGTGCCAGCAGCCCCCCGGGGGGAGACTACGAGCAGTACTTC; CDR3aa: CASSPPGGDYEQYF
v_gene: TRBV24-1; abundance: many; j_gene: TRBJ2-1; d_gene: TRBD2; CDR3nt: TGTGCCACCAGTGATTTACCCCGACCGGGGGGGGCGCGTGATGAGCAGTTCTTC; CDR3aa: CATSDLPRPGGARDEQFF
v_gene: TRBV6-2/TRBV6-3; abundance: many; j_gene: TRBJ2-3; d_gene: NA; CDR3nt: TGTGCCAGCAGTCCCCCGGGGGCAGGGGGCACAGATACGCAGTATTTT; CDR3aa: CASSPPGAGGTDTQYF
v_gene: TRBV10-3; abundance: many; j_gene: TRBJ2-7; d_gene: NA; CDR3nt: TGTGCCATCAGTGACGACGACTCCCCCCTTTACGAGCAGTACTTC; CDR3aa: CAISDDDSPLYEQYF
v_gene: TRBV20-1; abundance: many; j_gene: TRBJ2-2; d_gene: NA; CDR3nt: TGCAGTGCTAGCGTAAGGGTTGAGACCGGGGAGCTGTTTTTT; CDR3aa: CSASVRVETGELFF
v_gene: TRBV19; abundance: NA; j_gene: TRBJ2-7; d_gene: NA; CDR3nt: TGTGCCAGTAGTCCATTGCAATCAAGCGCGGGCACCTACGAGCAGTACTTC; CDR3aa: CASSPLQSSAGTYEQYF
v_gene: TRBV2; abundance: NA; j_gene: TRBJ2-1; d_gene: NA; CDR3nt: TGTGCCAGCAACCGGGACGGTCGGGAGCAGTTCTTC; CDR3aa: CASNRDGREQFF
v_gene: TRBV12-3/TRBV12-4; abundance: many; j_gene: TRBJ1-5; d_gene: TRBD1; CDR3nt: TGTGCCAGCGGGTCCGACAGGGACGGATATCAGCCCCAGCATTTT; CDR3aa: CASGSDRDGYQPQHF
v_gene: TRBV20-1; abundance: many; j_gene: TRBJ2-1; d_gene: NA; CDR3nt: TGCAGTGCTAGCTCGGCGGGACCTCTAATCGATGAGCAGTTCTTC; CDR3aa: CSASSAGPLIDEQFF
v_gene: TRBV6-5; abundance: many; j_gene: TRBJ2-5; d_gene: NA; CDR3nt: TGTGCCAGCAGTTTTGCGGGCTGGGAGACCCAGTACTTC; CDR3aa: CASSFAGWETQYF
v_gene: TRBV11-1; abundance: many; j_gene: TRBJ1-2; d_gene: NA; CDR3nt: TGTGCCAGCAGCCAGGTTGGCACCTATGGCTACACCTTC; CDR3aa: CASSQVGTYGYTF
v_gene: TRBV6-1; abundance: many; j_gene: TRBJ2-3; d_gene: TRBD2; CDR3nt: TGTGCCAGCAGTGAGGCTAGCGGGAGTTTAGGCACAGATACGCAGTATTTT; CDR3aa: CASSEASGSLGTDTQYF
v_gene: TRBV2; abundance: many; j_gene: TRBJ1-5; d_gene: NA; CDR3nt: TGTGCCAGCAGTGCGGGGAGCAATAGCAATCAGCCCCAGCATTTT; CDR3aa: CASSAGSNSNQPQHF
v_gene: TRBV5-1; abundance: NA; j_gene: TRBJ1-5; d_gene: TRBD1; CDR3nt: TGCGCCAGCAGCTTGGGACCACCGGACAGGGGGGATCAGCCCCAGCATTTT; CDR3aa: CASSLGPPDRGDQPQHF
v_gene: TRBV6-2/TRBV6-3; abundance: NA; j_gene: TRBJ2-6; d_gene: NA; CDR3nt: TGTGCCAGCAGTTACTCGCTTCCAGGGAAGAGCTCTGGGGCCAACGTCCTGACTTTC; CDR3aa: CASSYSLPGKSSGANVLTF
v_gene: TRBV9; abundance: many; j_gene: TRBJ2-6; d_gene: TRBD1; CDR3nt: TGTGCCAGCAGCACCTGGGACAGACCCTACTCTGGGGCCAACGTCCTGACTTTC; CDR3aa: CASSTWDRPYSGANVLTF
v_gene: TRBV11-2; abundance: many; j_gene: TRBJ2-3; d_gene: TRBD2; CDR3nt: TGTGCCAGCAGCTCTATAGCGGGAGACGCAGATACGCAGTATTTT; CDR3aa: CASSSIAGDADTQYF
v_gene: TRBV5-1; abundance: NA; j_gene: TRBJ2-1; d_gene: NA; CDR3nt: TGCGCCAGCAGCTTGGGACCATCGGGTTCAAGCTCCTACAATGAGCAGTTCTTC; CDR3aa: CASSLGPSGSSSYNEQFF
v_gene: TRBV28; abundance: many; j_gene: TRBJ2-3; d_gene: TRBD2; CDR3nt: TGTGCCAGCAGTGGGGCGCGGGAGGGCCCGGATACGCAGTATTTT; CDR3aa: CASSGAREGPDTQYF
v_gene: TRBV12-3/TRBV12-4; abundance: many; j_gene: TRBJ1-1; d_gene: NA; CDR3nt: TGTGCCAGCAGTTTTGGACGGTCAGAAGCTTTCTTT; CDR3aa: CASSFGRSEAFF
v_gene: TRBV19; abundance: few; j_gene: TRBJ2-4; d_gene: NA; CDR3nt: TGTGCCAGTAGTACGCGAGGGGTTAACATTCAGTACTTC; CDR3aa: CASSTRGVNIQYF
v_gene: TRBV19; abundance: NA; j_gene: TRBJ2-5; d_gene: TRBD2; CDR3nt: TGTGCCAGTAGTCCGGGACTAGCGGGAGGTGAGACCCAGTACTTC; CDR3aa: CASSPGLAGGETQYF
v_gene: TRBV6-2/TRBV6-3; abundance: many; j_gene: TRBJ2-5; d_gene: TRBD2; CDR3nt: TGTGCCAGCAGCCGGCCCGGACTAGCGGGGGGGGAGACCCAGTACTTC; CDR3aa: CASSRPGLAGGETQYF
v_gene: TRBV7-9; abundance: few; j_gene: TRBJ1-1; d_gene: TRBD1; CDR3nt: TGTGCCAGCAGCTCGGACAGGGTGACGGACACTGAAGCTTTCTTT; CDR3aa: CASSSDRVTDTEAFF
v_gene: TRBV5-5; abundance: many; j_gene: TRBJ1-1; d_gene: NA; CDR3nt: TGTGCCAGCAGCTTGGCCGGGACCGCGAACACTGAAGCTTTCTTT; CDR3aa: CASSLAGTANTEAFF
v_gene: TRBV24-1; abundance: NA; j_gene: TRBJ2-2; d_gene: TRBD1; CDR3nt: TGTGCCACCAGTGACCTGGGACAGGGGTTAACCGGGGAGCTGTTTTTT; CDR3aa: CATSDLGQGLTGELFF
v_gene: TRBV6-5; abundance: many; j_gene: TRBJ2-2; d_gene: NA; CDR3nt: TGTGCCAGCAGGTCCGCAGGAGCCCGCCCCGGGGAGCTGTTTTTT; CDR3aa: CASRSAGARPGELFF
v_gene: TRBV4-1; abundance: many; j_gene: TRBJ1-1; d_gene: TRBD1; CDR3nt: TGCGCCAGCAGCCACGGGACAGGGGGCAACGGGCGCACTGAAGCTTTCTTT; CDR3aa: CASSHGTGGNGRTEAFF
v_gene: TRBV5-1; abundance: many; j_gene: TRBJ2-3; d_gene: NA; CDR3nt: TGCGCCAGCAGCTCCAGACAGGGAGGAGATACGCAGTATTTT; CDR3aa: CASSSRQGGDTQYF
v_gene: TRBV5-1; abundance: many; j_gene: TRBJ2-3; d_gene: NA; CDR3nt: TGCGCCAGCAGCGAGACCGGGGACCCCACAGATACGCAGTATTTT; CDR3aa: CASSETGDPTDTQYF
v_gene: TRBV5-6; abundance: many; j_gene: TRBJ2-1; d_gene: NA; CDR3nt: TGTGCCAGCAGCTTGGTGTTCAGCTCCTACAATGAGCAGTTCTTC; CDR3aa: CASSLVFSSYNEQFF